Below, 19 T cell receptor beta chains from the same sample are listed, as sequenced in a study of T cells after yellow fever vaccination. TCRdb processed the 5' RACE reads anew with MiXCR; each CDR3 protein has one entry. The sample includes under 200,000 distinct CDR3 sequences, 6% to 7.5% of them seen just once. Material: CD4+ T cells sorted from PBMCs, obtained more than 4 days after the first yellow fever vaccination. The receptors here all came from a young man who received the YFV17D yellow fever vaccine.

This clonotype occurred a few times. This rearrangement joins TRBV18 to TRBJ2-1; TRBD2 matches 11 bases. From germline, CDR1 is KGHSH and CDR2 LQKENI. V was clipped by 6 bases and J by 4 bases; unmatched bases: 17. The CDR3 length is 19 residues. CDR3 bases: TGTGCCAGCTCCCCAAACCTAGCGGGGGGCTGGGGACTGTACAATGAGCAGTTCTTC. Protein sequence: CASSPNLAGGWGLYNEQFF.

This clonotype was seen at least ten times. This chain connects TRBV20-1 to TRBJ2-7, with a possible D match to TRBD1 (5 bases). Trimming shortened V by 1 base and J by 3 bases, and 16 bases separated the two germline ends. CDR1 and CDR2 (germline): DFQATT, SNEGSKA (reference sequence). The CDR3 is made up of 15 amino acids. The CDR3 sequence is CSARGVGAGIYEQYF. The CDR3 DNA sequence: TGCAGTGCTAGAGGGGTTGGGGCTGGCATCTACGAGCAGTACTTC.

This clonotype was detected many times. CDR3 sequence reads: CASSLTTVQETQYF. The CDR3 DNA is TGTGCCAGCAGCTTGACGACAGTTCAAGAGACCCAGTACTTC. The chain is built from TRBV5-5 and TRBJ2-5; D is possibly TRBD1 (5 bases). The CDR3 totals 14 residues. The ends were cut back, 1 base at V and 2 bases at J, with 9 bases in the middle. Germline loops: CDR1 SGHKS, CDR2 YYEKEE (reference sequence).

The table lists this clonotype with many counts. CDR3 region: CASSPPGLPSQQYF. The CDR3 bases are TGTGCCAGCAGCCCACCGGGACTCCCCTCTCAGCAGTACTTC. The chain couples TRBV7-3 to TRBJ2-7; D is perhaps TRBD2 (6 bases). The ends were cut back, 5 bases at V and 8 bases at J, with 19 bases in the middle. The CDR3 is 14 amino acids. Looked up from germline, CDR1 is SGHTA and CDR2 is FQGTGA.

The table lists this clonotype with many counts. At one end the junction does not follow the germline gene, possibly because of a read error. The rearrangement links TRBV4-1 to TRBJ2-5; perhaps TRBD2 as D (5 bases). The CDR3 spans 14 residues. Germline values: CDR1 MGHRA, CDR2 YSYEKL. The CDR3 bases are TGCGCCAGCAGCCAAGATCGGGAAGAGAGAGGTTTTTTCTTC. Translating gives CASSQDREERGFFF.

The sample holds many counts of this clonotype. The V and J genes are TRBV20-1 and TRBJ2-7; no definite D call. CDR3 size: 13 residues. Germline CDR1 is DFQATT and CDR2 is SNEGSKA (reference sequence). With 3 bases removed from V and 2 bases from J, the gap between germline ends came to 11 bases. The CDR3 DNA reads TGCAGTGCTAGGGGCGGTGGGACCTACGAGCAGTACTTC. This translates into CSARGGGTYEQYF.

The chain uses TRBV6-5 and TRBJ2-3; possibly TRBD2 for D (5 bases). V shed 0 bases and J shed 4 bases, with 11 bases lying between them. The length of the CDR3 is 15 residues. CDR1 and CDR2 from the germline V gene are MNHEY and SVGAGI. Written as DNA, the CDR3 is TGTGCCAGCAGTTACTCAACGGGGATCCCAGATACGCAGTATTTT. This encodes CASSYSTGIPDTQYF.

This clonotype was counted a few times. This chain connects TRBV20-1 to TRBJ2-3; D perhaps matches TRBD2 (6 bases). The V gene lost 6 bases and the J gene lost 0 bases, with 13 bases spanning the gap. CDR1 DFQATT and CDR2 SNEGSKA come from the germline V gene (reference sequence). The CDR3 has 14 residues. CDR3 protein: CSAGRAGSTDTQYF. In DNA form, the CDR3 reads TGCAGTGCGGGACGGGCGGGGAGCACAGATACGCAGTATTTT.

With regard to this clonotype: A single base separates this from a much larger clone, so it may be a read error. The V gene is TRBV29-1, the J gene TRBJ1-1; D is undetermined. The V and J ends lost 6 bases and 5 bases respectively, with 10 bases between them. This CDR3 spans 11 amino acids. The germline CDR1 and CDR2 sequences are SQVTM and ANQGSEA. This CDR3 reads CSVDGKTEAFF. Written as DNA, the CDR3 is TGCAGCGTCGACGGGAAAACTGAAGCTTTCTTT.

The CDR3 loop is CASSLRGSNEKLFF. CDR3 in DNA: TGTGCCAGCAGCCTTAGGGGGTCGAATGAAAAACTGTTTTTT. The genes are TRBV7-2 and TRBJ1-4; possibly TRBD1 for D (6 bases). The CDR3 totals 14 residues. Between the trimmed V and J ends, which lost 5 bases and 5 bases, there was a span of 12 bases. From germline, CDR1 is SGHTA and CDR2 FQGNSA. The full variable domain, completed using reference TRBV7-2 and TRBJ1-4, is GAGVSQSPSNKVTEKGKDVELRCDPISGHTALYWYRQSLGQGLEFLIYFQGNSAPDKSGLPSDRFSAERTGGSVSTLTIQRTQQEDSAVYLCASSLRGSNEKLFFGSGTQLSVL.

This clonotype has at least ten counts. The rearrangement joins TRBV6-6 to TRBJ2-1; 7 nucleotides agree with TRBD1. Per germline, CDR1 MNHNY and CDR2 SVGAGI (reference sequence). After removal of 5 bases from V and 10 bases from J, the junction contained 8 bases not matched to a gene. This CDR3 region has 13 residues. The CDR3 sequence is CASSPHWTGEQFF. The CDR3 region has the DNA TGTGCCAGCAGTCCTCACTGGACAGGCGAGCAGTTCTTC.

To note about this clonotype: A junction end diverges from the germline sequence, so it may reflect a read error. J is TRBJ2-2 and V is TRBV3-1, with D unresolved. This CDR3 spans 15 amino acids. The germline gives CDR1 LGHDT, CDR2 YNNKEL (reference sequence). This CDR3 is CATSQEWVSTGELFF. For the CDR3, the DNA is TGTGCCACCAGCCAAGAGTGGGTTAGCACCGGGGAGCTGTTTTTT.

This clonotype was counted ten times or more. The gene calls are TRBV24-1 and TRBJ2-4, with a possible D match to TRBD1 (6 bases). Germline CDR1 reads KGHDR; CDR2 reads SFDVKD. V lost 6 bases and J lost 4, with 9 bases in between. The CDR3 is 13 residues long. The DNA for the CDR3 is TGTGCCACCAGTTCTGGACAGAAAAACATTCAGTACTTC. Its translation: CATSSGQKNIQYF.

The chain couples TRBV5-4 to TRBJ2-5; D possibly corresponds to TRBD2 (5 bases). From germline, CDR1 is SGHNT and CDR2 YYREEE (reference sequence). The CDR3 extends over 13 amino acids. The V end lost 1 base, the J end lost 3 bases, and 7 bases lay between the germline ends. CDR3 nucleotides: TGTGCCAGCAGCTTGAGAGGGAAAGAGACCCAGTACTTC. Its protein product is CASSLRGKETQYF.

This clonotype has just a few counts. V usage is TRBV5-4 and J usage is TRBJ2-5; tentative D call: TRBD1 (6 bases). V shed 4 bases and J shed 6 bases, with 16 bases lying between them. The V gene's germline CDR1 is SGHNT and CDR2 YYREEE (reference sequence). CDR3 length equals 14 residues. For the CDR3, the DNA is TGTGCCAGCAGCAATCTTCAGGGGTTGCAGACCCAGTACTTC. It codes for CASSNLQGLQTQYF.

The sample holds many counts of this clonotype. This sequence joins TRBV7-2 and TRBJ2-6; D not resolved. The V gene lost 1 base and the J gene lost 4 bases, with 8 bases spanning the gap. The CDR3 covers 15 residues. The germline V gene has CDR1 SGHTA and CDR2 FQGNSA. CDR3 sequence (DNA): TGTGCCAGCAGCTTAGACTTTTCAGGGGCCAACGTCCTGACTTTC. Translating it yields CASSLDFSGANVLTF.

This clonotype has a count of ten or more. The chain is built from TRBV3-1 and TRBJ1-5; 8 bases agree with TRBD1. This CDR3 spans 16 amino acids. Trimming cost V 3 bases and J 7 bases; bases outside gene matches: 11. Germline V gives CDR1 LGHDT, CDR2 YNNKEL (reference sequence). CDR3 DNA sequence: TGTGCCAGCAGCCAGTCCGACAGGGGCTTTGGACAGCCCCAGCATTTT. Encoded protein: CASSQSDRGFGQPQHF.

In its sample, this clonotype was seen many times. This rearrangement joins TRBV5-1 to TRBJ1-1; D is unclear. The CDR3 consists of 14 residues. The germline V and J ends were trimmed by 0 bases and 3 bases, with 9 bases remaining between them. Germline V gene sequence: CDR1 SGHRS, CDR2 YFSETQ. CDR3: CASSLGGFDTEAFF. CDR3 sequence (DNA): TGCGCCAGCAGCTTGGGCGGGTTCGACACTGAAGCTTTCTTT. Full variable domain (missing parts from reference TRBV5-1 and TRBJ1-1): KAGVTQTPRYLIKTRGQQVTLSCSPISGHRSVSWYQQTPGQGLQFLFEYFSETQRNKGNFPGRFSGRQFSNSRSEMNVSTLELGDSALYLCASSLGGFDTEAFFGQGTRLTVV.

This clonotype occurred many times. The gene calls are TRBV27 and TRBJ2-5; D gene ambiguous. The V gene's germline CDR1 is MNHEY and CDR2 SMNVEV (reference sequence). CDR3 size: 12 residues. V dropped 2 bases and J dropped 4 bases, with 5 bases sitting between them. The CDR3, as DNA: TGTGCCAGCAGTTTAAAGGGAGAGACCCAGTACTTC. This gives the protein CASSLKGETQYF.